This entry concerns a single T cell receptor (beta chain). The target antigen is unknown. Using immunoSEQ multiplex PCR, the repertoire was profiled, and TCRdb retains in-frame clones only, with some absent. The repertoire holds about 120,000 clones, roughly 91% seen once, with 5% in the top ten. The ends lost 6 bases at V and 1 base at J; junction bases unmatched: 7. The germline V gene has CDR1 MNHEY and CDR2 SVGAGI. The length of the CDR3 is 15 residues. The entry originates in a study of T cell responses to AZD1222 COVID-19 vaccine. Overall study findings and caveats: Donors were largely white British and mainly female; clonal diversity was possibly underestimated. Just a handful of AZD1222 recipients tested seropositive at baseline. Targeting of unmutated variant regions was reportedly seen in nearly half of spike-specific TCRs.

This clonotype was obtained from an adult who received the AZD1222 COVID-19 vaccine. The rearrangement links TRBV6-5 to TRBJ1-2; TRBD1 aligns across 8 bases. The specimen was peripheral blood, collected 28 days after the second AZD1222 dose. The CDR3 loop reads CASRAGTGINYGYTF. CDR3 nucleotides: TGTGCCAGCAGAGCCGGGACAGGAATTAACTATGGCTACACCTTC.